The 31 T cell receptor beta chains given below trace back to one sample, sequenced in a study of a mutant IDH1 vaccine in newly diagnosed glioma. Time point specified: week 47, end of study. Every single dose of the vaccine, 300 ug of mutant IDH1 20-mer peptide, came with topical imiquimod. Antigen specificity for these receptors is unknown. Profiling relied on immunoSEQ multiplex PCR, and the TCRdb table lists in-frame clones only, not all of them. The table has some 60,000 clones, about four fifths seen once; the top ten hold more than 3%. The specimen comprised PBMCs, sampled from a glioma patient whose treatment included an IDH1 peptide vaccine. All receptors derive from a woman aged 45-60 years with glioma.

The chain combines TRBV6-5 with TRBJ2-3; D unclear. V gave up 0 bases and J gave up 1 base, with 8 bases separating them. CDR1 and CDR2 from the germline V gene are MNHEY and SVGAGI. This CDR3 spans 15 amino acids. The CDR3: CASSYSGIGTDTQYF. Written as DNA, the CDR3 is TGTGCCAGCAGTTACTCAGGGATAGGCACAGATACGCAGTATTTT.

V and J are TRBV10-3 and TRBJ1-1, with D possibly matching TRBD1 (6 bases). The CDR3 runs to 11 residues. Trimming took 2 bases from V and 8 from J, leaving 6 bases between them. Germline V CDR1 and CDR2: ENHRY, SYGVKD. CDR3 loop: CAISEDREAFF. CDR3 in DNA: TGTGCCATCAGTGAGGACAGGGAAGCTTTCTTT.

This clone was counted between two and nine times. The chain uses TRBV2 and TRBJ2-7; weak D call: TRBD1 (6 bases). This CDR3 has 14 residues. In germline, CDR1 is SNHLY, CDR2 FYNNEI. Deletions cut 10 bases from V and 5 bases from J, with 21 bases between. CDR3 bases: TGTGCCACCACCGTCAGGGGCCAGGGGAACGAGCAGTACTTC. Translation gives CATTVRGQGNEQYF.

V is TRBV7-6 and J is TRBJ2-2; D is possibly TRBD1 or TRBD2 (8 bases each). Looked up from germline, CDR1 is SGHVS and CDR2 is FNYEAQ. The CDR3 runs 18 residues. Between the trimmed V and J ends, which lost 5 bases and 0 bases, there was a span of 19 bases. In DNA form, the CDR3 reads TGTGCCAGCAGCCCCCAGGGGGCGGGGGGCCCGAACACCGGGGAGCTGTTTTTT. This gives the protein CASSPQGAGGPNTGELFF.

This chain connects TRBV29-1 to TRBJ2-3; D possibly corresponds to TRBD2 (7 bases). Trimming pared 6 bases from V and 1 base from J, leaving 11 bases between. Germline CDR1 and CDR2: SQVTM and ANQGSEA. This CDR3 has 13 residues. CDR3 residues: CSVRGAGTDTQYF. The CDR3 nucleotides are TGCAGCGTACGGGGGGCTGGCACAGATACGCAGTATTTT.

The J gene is TRBJ1-1, the V gene TRBV20-1; D is unclear. V lost 3 bases to trimming and J lost 3 bases, with 5 bases between them. This CDR3 contains 11 residues. From germline, CDR1 is DFQATT and CDR2 SNEGSKA (reference sequence). In nucleotides, the CDR3 is TGCAGTGCTAGGAGGGACACTGAAGCTTTCTTT. This codes for CSARRDTEAFF.

A few counts support this clone. The rearrangement joins TRBV18 to TRBJ2-7; D possibly matches TRBD1 or TRBD2 (5 bases each). V lost 3 bases, J lost 5 bases, and 14 bases lay in between. The V gene's germline CDR1 is KGHSH and CDR2 LQKENI. This CDR3 has 14 amino acids. In DNA form, the CDR3 reads TGTGCCAGCTCACCCCCGGCCAGGGACCACGAGCAGTACTTC. As protein: CASSPPARDHEQYF. The full variable domain, in which reference TRBV18 and TRBJ2-7 provide the parts outside the CDR3, is NAGVMQNPRHLVRRRGQEARLRCSPMKGHSHVYWYRQLPEEGLKFMVYLQKENIIDESGMPKERFSAEFPKEGPSILRIQQVVRGDSAAYFCASSPPARDHEQYFGPGTRLTVT.

V is TRBV5-1 and J is TRBJ2-2; no clear D gene. Germline CDR1 and CDR2: SGHRS and YFSETQ. V lost 0 bases and J 2 bases, leaving 11 bases between the germline ends. This CDR3 spans 16 amino acids. This CDR3 reads CASSLDVMPNTGELFF. CDR3 sequence (DNA): TGCGCCAGCAGCTTGGACGTTATGCCTAACACCGGGGAGCTGTTTTTT.

The rearrangement uses TRBV13 and TRBJ2-5; no firm D call. Looked up from germline, CDR1 is PRHDT and CDR2 is FYEKMQ (reference sequence). With 5 bases removed from V and 4 bases from J, the gap between germline ends came to 5 bases. The CDR3 runs to 11 residues. The CDR3 sequence: CASSARETQYF. The CDR3 nucleotides are TGTGCCAGCAGCGCTAGAGAGACCCAGTACTTC. The full variable domain, with the rest looked up from reference TRBV13 and TRBJ2-5, is AAGVIQSPRHLIKEKRETATLKCYPIPRHDTVYWYQQGPGQDPQFLISFYEKMQSDKGSIPDRFSAQQFSDYHSELNMSSLELGDSALYFCASSARETQYFGPGTRLLVL.

CDR3 region: CASSDSKKGAFF. The CDR3 DNA sequence: TGTGCCAGCAGTGATTCGAAAAAGGGAGCTTTCTTT. The V and J genes are TRBV6-1 and TRBJ1-1; no clear D. With 3 bases removed from V and 10 bases from J, the gap between germline ends came to 12 bases. This CDR3 is built from 12 residues. CDR1 is MNHNS and CDR2 is SASEGT in the germline V gene.

V usage is TRBV6-1 and J usage is TRBJ1-2; a possible D gene is TRBD1 (5 bases). Germline V gene lookup returns CDR1 MNHNS and CDR2 SASEGT. CDR3 size: 13 residues. Trimming left V 1 base short and J 2 bases short, with 5 bases between. The CDR3 is CASSEGGNYGYTF. CDR3 bases: TGTGCCAGCAGTGAAGGGGGGAACTATGGCTACACCTTC.

The rearrangement uses TRBV9 and TRBJ2-1; 8 nucleotides agree with TRBD2. The germline V gene encodes CDR1 SGDLS and CDR2 YYNGEE. CDR3 size: 15 residues. V trimming: 2 bases; J trimming: 5 bases; junction bases outside the gene matches: 6. The CDR3 protein is CASSVASGGDNEQFF. The CDR3 DNA reads as TGTGCCAGCAGCGTGGCAAGCGGGGGAGACAATGAGCAGTTCTTC.

The gene calls are TRBV9 and TRBJ2-2, with D perhaps TRBD1 (6 bases). The CDR3 totals 15 residues. V lost 2 bases and J lost 6, with 14 bases in between. Germline lookup yields CDR1 SGDLS and CDR2 YYNGEE. CDR3 protein: CASSVGDRSAGELFF. The CDR3 nucleotides are TGTGCCAGCAGCGTCGGAGACAGGTCCGCCGGGGAGCTGTTTTTT. Together with reference TRBV9 and TRBJ2-2, the CDR3 gives the full variable domain: DSGVTQTPKHLITATGQRVTLRCSPRSGDLSVYWYQQSLDQGLQFLIQYYNGEERAKGNILERFSAQQFPDLHSELNLSSLELGDSALYFCASSVGDRSAGELFFGEGSRLTVL.

The CDR3 nucleotides are TGTGCCAGCAGTTTAGGTAGGGACCTGGGGTACGAGCAGTACTTC. It is translated as CASSLGRDLGYEQYF. The genes are TRBV27 and TRBJ2-7; D tentatively fits TRBD1 or TRBD2 (5 bases each). V was cut by 2 bases and J by 4 bases, with 15 bases left in between. The germline gives CDR1 MNHEY, CDR2 SMNVEV (reference sequence). The CDR3 spans 15 residues.

This clone was counted a few times. The rearrangement uses TRBV6-5 and TRBJ1-3; D gene uncertain. Trimming pared 6 bases from V and 4 bases from J, leaving 4 bases between. The CDR3 has 11 residues. CDR1 and CDR2 (germline): MNHEY, SVGAGI. In DNA, the CDR3 is TGTGCCAGCAGCCAAGGAAACACCATATATTTT. The encoded protein is CASSQGNTIYF.

The genes are TRBV6-1 and TRBJ1-2; 7 nucleotides match TRBD1. Unmatched junction bases numbered 7, after V lost 3 bases and J lost 6 bases. This CDR3 is 14 amino acids long. CDR1 MNHNS and CDR2 SASEGT come from the germline V gene. The CDR3 sequence: CASSDKGAGDGYTF. The CDR3 DNA follows: TGTGCCAGCAGTGACAAGGGGGCAGGGGATGGCTACACCTTC.

This chain joins TRBV7-8 and TRBJ2-1; 9 bases align to TRBD1. The CDR3 extends over 15 amino acids. Trimming cost V 5 bases and J 6 bases; bases outside gene matches: 8. Germline V gives CDR1 SGHVS, CDR2 FQNEAQ. Written as DNA, the CDR3 is TGTGCCAGCAGCCTCGGGACAGGGAGGGTCAATGAGCAGTTCTTC. Translation gives CASSLGTGRVNEQFF. Complete variable domain (other parts from reference TRBV7-8 and TRBJ2-1): GAGVSQSPRYKVAKRGQDVALRCDPISGHVSLFWYQQALGQGPEFLTYFQNEAQLDKSGLPSDRFFAERPEGSVSTLKIQRTQQEDSAVYLCASSLGTGRVNEQFFGPGTRLTVL.

The chain recombines TRBV7-2 with TRBJ1-1, with unresolved D. This CDR3 comprises 13 residues. CDR1 and CDR2 (germline): SGHTA, FQGNSA. Between the trimmed V and J ends, which lost 5 bases and 3 bases, there was a span of 10 bases. This CDR3 reads CASSPRGYTEAFF. In DNA, the CDR3 is TGTGCCAGCAGCCCCCGGGGATACACTGAAGCTTTCTTT.

This chain joins TRBV14 and TRBJ2-7; D unclear. This CDR3 is 14 amino acids long. Trimming removed 1 base from V and 3 bases from J, with 10 bases in between. CDR1 SGHDN and CDR2 FVKESK come from the germline V gene. The CDR3 is CASSQVSSFYEQYF. The DNA for the CDR3 is TGTGCCAGCAGCCAAGTTTCGTCCTTCTACGAGCAGTACTTC.

The chain links TRBV5-1 to TRBJ2-5, with 8 bases aligning to TRBD1. V shed 4 bases and J 5 bases; nucleotides not matched to a gene: 7. The CDR3 is 14 amino acids. Germline values: CDR1 SGHRS, CDR2 YFSETQ. CDR3 bases: TGCGCCAGCAGCCTCGGACAGGGCGATGAGACCCAGTACTTC. It translates to CASSLGQGDETQYF.

This chain joins TRBV29-1 and TRBJ2-3, with TRBD1 as a possible D gene (6 bases). The V and J ends lost 3 bases and 0 bases respectively, with 7 bases between them. This CDR3 comprises 13 residues. The germline V gene encodes CDR1 SQVTM and CDR2 ANQGSEA. CDR3 DNA: TGCAGCGTTGATACAGGGAGCACAGATACGCAGTATTTT. Translated: CSVDTGSTDTQYF.

The CDR3 nucleotides are TGTGCCAGTAGGGGGGCCGGGAACACCGGGGAGCTGTTTTTT. Protein: CASRGAGNTGELFF. The genes are TRBV19 and TRBJ2-2, with D perhaps matching TRBD1 (6 bases). V was pared by 6 bases and J by 1 base, with 9 bases between. CDR3 length: 14 residues. Germline CDR1 reads LNHDA; CDR2 reads SQIVND (reference sequence).

The chain combines TRBV6-5 with TRBJ1-1, with 7 nucleotides matching TRBD1. The CDR3 totals 15 residues. The germline V gene has CDR1 MNHEY and CDR2 SVGAGI. V gave up 1 base and J gave up 5 bases; unmatched junction bases: 7. CDR3 coding DNA: TGTGCCAGCAGTTACTTTGGCAGGGGGAGGACTGAAGCTTTCTTT. Its translation: CASSYFGRGRTEAFF.

This clone has a handful of counts. The chain uses TRBV6-5 and TRBJ1-1, with D possibly TRBD1 on 5 matching bases. The germline gives CDR1 MNHEY, CDR2 SVGAGI. The CDR3 contains 13 residues. V lost 2 bases to trimming and J lost 5 bases, with 9 bases between them. This CDR3 is CASSYTGRTEAFF. For the CDR3, the DNA is TGTGCCAGCAGTTACACAGGCAGGACTGAAGCTTTCTTT.

V usage is TRBV23-1 and J usage is TRBJ2-3, with 8 bases fitting TRBD1. TRBV23-1 is designated an ORF whose function remains uncertain. The CDR3 length is 18 residues. Germline trimming cut 7 bases from V and 0 bases from J; bases unmatched to any gene: 15. CDR3 sequence reads: CASTPNESHRGSTDTQYF. The CDR3 DNA reads TGCGCCAGCACCCCCAACGAGAGCCACAGGGGGAGCACAGATACGCAGTATTTT.

V usage is TRBV30 and J usage is TRBJ2-7, with D perhaps matching TRBD2 (5 bases). The germline V gene encodes CDR1 GTSNPN and CDR2 SVGIG (reference sequence). Trimming took 1 base from V and 2 from J, leaving 12 bases between them. This CDR3 is 14 amino acids long. The CDR3 protein is CAWSGIWEPYEQYF. The CDR3 DNA follows: TGTGCCTGGAGTGGAATATGGGAGCCCTACGAGCAGTACTTC.

The chain employs TRBV10-3 and TRBJ1-1, with a possible D match to TRBD1 (5 bases). CDR1 is ENHRY and CDR2 is SYGVKD in the germline V gene. V was clipped by 3 bases and J by 7 bases, with 18 bases between them. This CDR3 is 15 amino acids long. This CDR3 reads CAISDNSGGIGEAFF. In DNA, the CDR3 is TGTGCCATCAGTGATAATTCGGGGGGGATTGGTGAAGCTTTCTTT.

The chain has TRBV5-6 and TRBJ2-1; 10 bases match TRBD2. The CDR3 covers 15 residues. Germline trimming cut 1 base from V and 7 bases from J; bases unmatched to any gene: 5. From germline, CDR1 is SGHDT and CDR2 YYEEEE. This CDR3 is CASSLTLAGKNEQFF. For the CDR3, the DNA is TGTGCCAGCAGCTTGACACTAGCGGGGAAAAATGAGCAGTTCTTC.

V is TRBV4-1 and J is TRBJ2-7; 7 nucleotides agree with TRBD1. V lost 1 base to trimming and J lost 2 bases; unmatched junction nucleotides: 8. The CDR3 consists of 16 residues. Germline V gene lookup returns CDR1 MGHRA and CDR2 YSYEKL. CDR3 in DNA: TGCGCCAGCAGCCAAGGAAGTGACAGGGTGACCTACGAGCAGTACTTC. Its translation: CASSQGSDRVTYEQYF.

This sequence joins TRBV7-9 and TRBJ1-4; D unresolved. Trimming stripped 1 base from V and 7 bases from J, with 10 bases between. This CDR3 comprises 14 residues. The germline CDR1 and CDR2 sequences are SEHNR and FQNEAQ (reference sequence). The CDR3: CASSLGGWSEKLFF. CDR3 sequence (DNA): TGTGCCAGCAGCTTAGGAGGGTGGAGTGAAAAACTGTTTTTT.

The chain recombines TRBV5-8 with TRBJ1-4; TRBD1 matches at 10 bases. The germline CDR1 and CDR2 sequences are SGHTS and YDEGEE. The J segment lost 6 bases and the V segment lost 2 bases, leaving 4 bases of the junction unmatched. The CDR3 sequence is 15 residues long. CDR3 coding DNA: TGTGCCAGCAGCTTCCGACAGGGGGCGGATGAAAAACTGTTTTTT. Translating gives CASSFRQGADEKLFF. The variable domain in full, with the rest retrieved from reference TRBV5-8 and TRBJ1-4, is EAGVTQSPTHLIKTRGQQATLRCSPISGHTSVYWYQQALGLGLQFLLWYDEGEERNRGNFPPRFSGRQFPNYSSELNVNALELEDSALYLCASSFRQGADEKLFFGSGTQLSVL.